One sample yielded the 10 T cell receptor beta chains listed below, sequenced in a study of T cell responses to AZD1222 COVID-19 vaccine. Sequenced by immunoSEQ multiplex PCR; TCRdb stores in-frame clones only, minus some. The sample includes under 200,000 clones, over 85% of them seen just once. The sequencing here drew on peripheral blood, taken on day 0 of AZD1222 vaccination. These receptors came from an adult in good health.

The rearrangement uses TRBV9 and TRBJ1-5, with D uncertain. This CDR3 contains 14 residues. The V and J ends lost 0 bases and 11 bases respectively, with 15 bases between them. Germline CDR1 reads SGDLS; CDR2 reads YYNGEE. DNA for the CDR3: TGTGCCAGCAGCGTAGGGTCCCCGGGAGGAGCCCAGCATTTT. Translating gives CASSVGSPGGAQHF.

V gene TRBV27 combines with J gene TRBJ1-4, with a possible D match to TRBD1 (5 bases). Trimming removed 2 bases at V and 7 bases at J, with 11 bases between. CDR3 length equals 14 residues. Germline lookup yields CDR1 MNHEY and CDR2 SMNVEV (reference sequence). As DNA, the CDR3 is TGTGCCAGCAGTTTACGGGGCGACGCTGAAAAACTGTTTTTT. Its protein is CASSLRGDAEKLFF.

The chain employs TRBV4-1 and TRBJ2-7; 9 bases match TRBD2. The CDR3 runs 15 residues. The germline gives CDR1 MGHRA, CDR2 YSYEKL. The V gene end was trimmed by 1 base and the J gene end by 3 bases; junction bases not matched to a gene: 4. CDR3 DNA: TGCGCCAGCAGCCAAGGTCTAGCGGGGCTCTACGAGCAGTACTTC. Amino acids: CASSQGLAGLYEQYF.

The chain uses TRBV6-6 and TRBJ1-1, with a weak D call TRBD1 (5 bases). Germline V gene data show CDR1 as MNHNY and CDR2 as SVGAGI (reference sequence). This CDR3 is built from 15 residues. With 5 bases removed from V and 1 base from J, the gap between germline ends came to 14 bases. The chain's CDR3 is CASSPPDSPNTEAFF. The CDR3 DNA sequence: TGTGCCAGCAGTCCGCCCGACAGCCCGAACACTGAAGCTTTCTTT.

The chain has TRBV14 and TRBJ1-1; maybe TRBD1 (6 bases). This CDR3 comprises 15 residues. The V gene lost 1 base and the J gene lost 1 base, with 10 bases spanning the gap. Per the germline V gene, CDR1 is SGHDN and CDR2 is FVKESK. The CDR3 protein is CASSQAGTKNTEAFF. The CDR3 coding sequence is TGTGCCAGCAGCCAAGCCGGGACAAAGAACACTGAAGCTTTCTTT.

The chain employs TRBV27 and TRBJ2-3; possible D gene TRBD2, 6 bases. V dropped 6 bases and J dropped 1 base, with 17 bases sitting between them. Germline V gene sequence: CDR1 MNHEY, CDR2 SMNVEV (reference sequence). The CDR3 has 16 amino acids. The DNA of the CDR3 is TGTGCCAGCAGCCCCGGCGGGGCAAGGGGCACAGATACGCAGTATTTT. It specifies CASSPGGARGTDTQYF.

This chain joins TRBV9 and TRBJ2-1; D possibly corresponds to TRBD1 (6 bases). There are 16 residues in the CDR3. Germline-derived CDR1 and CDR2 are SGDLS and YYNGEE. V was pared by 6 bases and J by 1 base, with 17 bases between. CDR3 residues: CASTPRQADSYNEQFF. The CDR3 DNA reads TGTGCCAGCACCCCCCGACAGGCGGATTCCTACAATGAGCAGTTCTTC. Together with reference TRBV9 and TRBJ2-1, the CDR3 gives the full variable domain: DSGVTQTPKHLITATGQRVTLRCSPRSGDLSVYWYQQSLDQGLQFLIQYYNGEERAKGNILERFSAQQFPDLHSELNLSSLELGDSALYFCASTPRQADSYNEQFFGPGTRLTVL.

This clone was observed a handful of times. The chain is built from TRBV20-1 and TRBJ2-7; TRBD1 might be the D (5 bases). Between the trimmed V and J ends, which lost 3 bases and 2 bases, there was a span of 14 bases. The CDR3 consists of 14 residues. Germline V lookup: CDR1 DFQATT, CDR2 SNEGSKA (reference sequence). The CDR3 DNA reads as TGCAGTGCTAGTTGGGGCCTAAATGCCTACGAGCAGTACTTC. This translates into CSASWGLNAYEQYF.

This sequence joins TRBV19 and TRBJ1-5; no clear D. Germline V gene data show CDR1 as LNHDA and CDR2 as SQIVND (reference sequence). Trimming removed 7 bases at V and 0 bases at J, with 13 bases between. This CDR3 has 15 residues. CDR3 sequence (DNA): TGTGCCAGTAAAACACTTATTTATAGCAATCAGCCCCAGCATTTT. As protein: CASKTLIYSNQPQHF.

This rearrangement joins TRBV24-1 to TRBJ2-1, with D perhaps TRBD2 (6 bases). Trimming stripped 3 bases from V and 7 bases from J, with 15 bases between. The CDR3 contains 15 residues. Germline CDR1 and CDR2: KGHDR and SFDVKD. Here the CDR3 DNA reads TGTGCCACCAGTGATGGGGGGAGCCCCCCAAATGAGCAGTTCTTC. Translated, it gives CATSDGGSPPNEQFF.